This TCR beta chain was found in a study of T cell responses to AZD1222 COVID-19 vaccine. Study observations and caveats: Increased Spike-specific TCR breadth and depth were observed after two AZD1222 doses. Regions left unmutated in variants are reportedly the target of nearly half of spike-specific TCRs. Repertoires were obtained only post-peak T cell response.

This CDR3 has 21 residues. CDR1 is SGHTA and CDR2 is FQGTGA in the germline V gene. V lost 1 base and J 2 bases, leaving 27 bases between the germline ends. Repertoires were generated with immunoSEQ multiplex PCR, while TCRdb's copy carries only in-frame clones and drops some. The sample shows roughly 100,000 clones, over 90% of them seen only once. To note about this clone: What it recognizes is unknown.

This TCR was sampled from an adult in good health. The rearrangement joins TRBV7-3 to TRBJ2-1; a weak D match, TRBD1 (5 bases). The starting material was peripheral blood, obtained on day 0 of AZD1222 vaccination. CDR3 DNA: TGTGCCAGCAGCTTAAATGTAGGCAGGGCCCTCCTACAATGGACCTACAATGAGCAGTTCTTC. It specifies CASSLNVGRALLQWTYNEQFF.